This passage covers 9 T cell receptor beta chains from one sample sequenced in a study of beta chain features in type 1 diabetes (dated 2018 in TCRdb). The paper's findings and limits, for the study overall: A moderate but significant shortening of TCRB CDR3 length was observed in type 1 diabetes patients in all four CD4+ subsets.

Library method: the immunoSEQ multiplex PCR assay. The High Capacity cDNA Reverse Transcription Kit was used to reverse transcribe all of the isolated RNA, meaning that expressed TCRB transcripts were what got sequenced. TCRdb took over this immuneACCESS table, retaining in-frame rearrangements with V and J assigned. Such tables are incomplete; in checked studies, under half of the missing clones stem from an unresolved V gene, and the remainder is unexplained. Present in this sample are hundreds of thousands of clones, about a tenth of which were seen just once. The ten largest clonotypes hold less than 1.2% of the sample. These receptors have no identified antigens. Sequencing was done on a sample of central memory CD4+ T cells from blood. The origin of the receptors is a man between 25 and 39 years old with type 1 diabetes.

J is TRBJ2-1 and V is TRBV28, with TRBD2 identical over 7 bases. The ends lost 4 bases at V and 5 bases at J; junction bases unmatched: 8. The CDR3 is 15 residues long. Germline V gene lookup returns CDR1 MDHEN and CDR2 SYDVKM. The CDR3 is CASSSPSGRDNEQFF. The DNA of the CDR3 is TGTGCCAGCAGTTCCCCTAGCGGTAGGGACAATGAGCAGTTCTTC.

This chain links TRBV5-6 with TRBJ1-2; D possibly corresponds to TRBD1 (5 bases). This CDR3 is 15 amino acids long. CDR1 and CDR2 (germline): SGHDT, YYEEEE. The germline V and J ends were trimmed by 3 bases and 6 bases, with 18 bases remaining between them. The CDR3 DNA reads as TGTGCCAGCAGCTGGGGCCGACGGGAAAAGGATGGCTACACCTTC. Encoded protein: CASSWGRREKDGYTF.

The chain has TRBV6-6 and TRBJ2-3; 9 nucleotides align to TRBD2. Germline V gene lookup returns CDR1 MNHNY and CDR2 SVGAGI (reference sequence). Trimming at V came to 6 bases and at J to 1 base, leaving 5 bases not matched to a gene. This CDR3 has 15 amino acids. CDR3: CASSRSGGRTDTQYF. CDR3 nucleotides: TGTGCCAGCAGCAGGAGCGGGGGGCGCACAGATACGCAGTATTTT.

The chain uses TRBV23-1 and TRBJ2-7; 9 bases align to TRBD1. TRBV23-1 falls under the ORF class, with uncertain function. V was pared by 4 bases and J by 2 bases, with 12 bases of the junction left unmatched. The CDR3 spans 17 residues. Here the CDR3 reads CASSLSSGTGHPYEQYF. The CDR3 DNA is TGCGCCAGCAGTCTCTCATCTGGGACAGGGCATCCCTACGAGCAGTACTTC.

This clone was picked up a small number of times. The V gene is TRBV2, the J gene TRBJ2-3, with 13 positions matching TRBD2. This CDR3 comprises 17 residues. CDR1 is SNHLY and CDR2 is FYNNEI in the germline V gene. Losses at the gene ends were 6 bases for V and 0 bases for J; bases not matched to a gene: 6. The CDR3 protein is CASRRLAGGSSTDTQYF. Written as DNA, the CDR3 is TGTGCCAGCAGGCGACTAGCGGGGGGATCTAGCACAGATACGCAGTATTTT.

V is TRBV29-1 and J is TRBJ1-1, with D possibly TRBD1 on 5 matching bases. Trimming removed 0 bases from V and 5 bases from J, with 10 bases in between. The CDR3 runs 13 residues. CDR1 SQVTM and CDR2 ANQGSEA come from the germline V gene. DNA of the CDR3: TGCAGCGTTGAAGATGGGGGGTCTACTGAAGCTTTCTTT. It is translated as CSVEDGGSTEAFF. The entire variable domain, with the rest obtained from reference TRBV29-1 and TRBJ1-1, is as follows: SAVISQKPSRDICQRGTSLTIQCQVDSQVTMMFWYRQQPGQSLTLIATANQGSEATYESGFVIDKFPISRPNLTFSTLTVSNMSPEDSSIYLCSVEDGGSTEAFFGQGTRLTVV.

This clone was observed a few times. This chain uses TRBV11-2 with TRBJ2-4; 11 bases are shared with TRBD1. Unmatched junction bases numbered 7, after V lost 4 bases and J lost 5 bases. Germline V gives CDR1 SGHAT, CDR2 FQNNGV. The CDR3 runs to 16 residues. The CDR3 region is CASSYPDRGLQNIQYF. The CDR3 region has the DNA TGTGCCAGCAGCTATCCGGACAGGGGGCTGCAAAACATTCAGTACTTC.

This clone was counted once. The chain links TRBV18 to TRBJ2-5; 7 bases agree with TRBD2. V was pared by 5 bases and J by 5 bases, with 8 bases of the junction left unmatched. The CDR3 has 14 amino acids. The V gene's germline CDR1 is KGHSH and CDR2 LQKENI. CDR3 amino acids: CASSSTSVPETQYF. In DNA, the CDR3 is TGTGCCAGCTCATCCACTAGCGTGCCGGAGACCCAGTACTTC.

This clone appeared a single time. CDR3 residues: CASSLSGDSGYTF. Written as DNA, the CDR3 is TGTGCCAGCAGCTTATCAGGGGATAGTGGCTACACCTTC. J is TRBJ1-2 and V is TRBV7-9, with a weak D call TRBD1 (6 bases). This CDR3 has 13 residues. Trimming pared 2 bases from V and 7 bases from J, leaving 11 bases between. CDR1 is SEHNR, CDR2 FQNEAQ, per germline (reference sequence).